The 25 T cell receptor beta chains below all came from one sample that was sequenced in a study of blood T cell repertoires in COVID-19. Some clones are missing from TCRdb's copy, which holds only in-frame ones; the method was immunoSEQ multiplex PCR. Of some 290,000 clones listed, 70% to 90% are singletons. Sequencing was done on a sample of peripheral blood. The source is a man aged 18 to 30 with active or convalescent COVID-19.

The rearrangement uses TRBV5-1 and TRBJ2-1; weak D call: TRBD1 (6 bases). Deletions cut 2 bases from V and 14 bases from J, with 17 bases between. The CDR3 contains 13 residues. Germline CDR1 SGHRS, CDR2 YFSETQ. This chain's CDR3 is CASSLVGGDIEFF. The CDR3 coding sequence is TGCGCCAGCAGCTTAGTAGGTGGGGACATCGAGTTCTTC.

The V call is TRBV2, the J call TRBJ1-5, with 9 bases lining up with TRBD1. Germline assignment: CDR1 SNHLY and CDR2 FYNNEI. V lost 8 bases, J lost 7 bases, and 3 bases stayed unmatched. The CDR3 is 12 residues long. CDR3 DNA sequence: TGTGCCAGCGGAACAGGGGGCCAGCCCCAGCATTTT. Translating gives CASGTGGQPQHF.

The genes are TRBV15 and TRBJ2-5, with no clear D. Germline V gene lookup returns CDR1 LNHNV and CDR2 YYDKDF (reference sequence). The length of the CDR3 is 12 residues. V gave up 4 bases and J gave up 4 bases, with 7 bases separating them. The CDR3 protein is CATSILGETQYF. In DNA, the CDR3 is TGTGCCACCAGCATCCTCGGAGAGACCCAGTACTTC.

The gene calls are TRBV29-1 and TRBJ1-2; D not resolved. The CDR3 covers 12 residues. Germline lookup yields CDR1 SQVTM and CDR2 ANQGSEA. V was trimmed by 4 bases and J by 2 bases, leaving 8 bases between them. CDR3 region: CSVAGLNYGYTF. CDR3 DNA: TGCAGCGTTGCGGGTCTCAACTATGGCTACACCTTC.

The CDR3 DNA reads as TGTGCCACCAGCAGAGAACAGGGACCCTACGAGCAGTACTTC. As protein: CATSREQGPYEQYF. The rearrangement links TRBV15 to TRBJ2-7; D is perhaps TRBD1 (6 bases). Between the trimmed V and J ends, which lost 0 bases and 2 bases, there was a span of 8 bases. Germline assignment: CDR1 LNHNV and CDR2 YYDKDF (reference sequence). The CDR3 is 14 amino acids.

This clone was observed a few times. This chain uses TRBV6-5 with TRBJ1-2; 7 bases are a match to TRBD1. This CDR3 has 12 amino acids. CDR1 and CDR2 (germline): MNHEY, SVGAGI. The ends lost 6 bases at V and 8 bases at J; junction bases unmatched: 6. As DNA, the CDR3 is TGTGCCAGCAGAGGAACAGGGGAAGGCTACACCTTC. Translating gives CASRGTGEGYTF.

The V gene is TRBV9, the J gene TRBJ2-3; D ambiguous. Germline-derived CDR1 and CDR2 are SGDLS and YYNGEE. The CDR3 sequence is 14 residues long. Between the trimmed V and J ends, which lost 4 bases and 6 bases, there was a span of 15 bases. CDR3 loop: CASSPQDFVDTQYF. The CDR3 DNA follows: TGTGCCAGCAGCCCCCAAGACTTCGTCGATACGCAGTATTTT.

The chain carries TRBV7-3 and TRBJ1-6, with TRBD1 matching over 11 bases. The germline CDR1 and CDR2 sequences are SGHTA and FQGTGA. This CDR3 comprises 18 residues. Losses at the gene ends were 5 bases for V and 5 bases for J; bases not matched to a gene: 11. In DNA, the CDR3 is TGTGCCAGCAGCCCGACCTTGAAGGGACAGGGGGATAATTCACCCCTCCACTTT. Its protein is CASSPTLKGQGDNSPLHF.

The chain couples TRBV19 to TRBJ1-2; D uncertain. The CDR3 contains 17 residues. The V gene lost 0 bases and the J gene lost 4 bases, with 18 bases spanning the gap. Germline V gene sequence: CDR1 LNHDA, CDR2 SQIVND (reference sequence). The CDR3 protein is CASSIDLAGGVAYGYTF. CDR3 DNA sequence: TGTGCCAGTAGTATAGATCTGGCAGGCGGGGTCGCCTATGGCTACACCTTC.

CDR3 amino acids: CASSSQPRDQPQHF. In nucleotides, the CDR3 is TGTGCCAGCAGTTCACAGCCCAGGGATCAGCCCCAGCATTTT. V and J are TRBV27 and TRBJ1-5; tentative D call: TRBD1 (5 bases). The CDR3 spans 14 residues. Trimming removed 4 bases from V and 5 bases from J, with 12 bases in between. From germline, CDR1 is MNHEY and CDR2 SMNVEV (reference sequence).

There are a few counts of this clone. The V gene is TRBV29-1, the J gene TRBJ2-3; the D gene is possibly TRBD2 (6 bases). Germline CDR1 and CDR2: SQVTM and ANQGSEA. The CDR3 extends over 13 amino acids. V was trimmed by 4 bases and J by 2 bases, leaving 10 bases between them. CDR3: CSVGRENTDTQYF. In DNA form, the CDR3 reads TGCAGCGTTGGACGGGAGAACACAGATACGCAGTATTTT.

The CDR3 loop is CAWSVGLAAYNEQFF. CDR3 sequence (DNA): TGTGCCTGGAGTGTAGGGCTAGCGGCGTACAATGAGCAGTTCTTC. This chain uses TRBV30 with TRBJ2-1; 7 nucleotides line up with TRBD2. The V gene end was trimmed by 0 bases and the J gene end by 4 bases; junction bases not matched to a gene: 6. The CDR3 consists of 15 residues. Germline V gene data show CDR1 as GTSNPN and CDR2 as SVGIG (reference sequence). The whole variable domain, remainder taken from reference TRBV30 and TRBJ2-1, is SQTIHQWPATLVQPVGSPLSLECTVEGTSNPNLYWYRQAAGRGLQLLFYSVGIGQISSEVPQNLSASRPQDRQFILSSKKLLLSDSGFYLCAWSVGLAAYNEQFFGPGTRLTVL.

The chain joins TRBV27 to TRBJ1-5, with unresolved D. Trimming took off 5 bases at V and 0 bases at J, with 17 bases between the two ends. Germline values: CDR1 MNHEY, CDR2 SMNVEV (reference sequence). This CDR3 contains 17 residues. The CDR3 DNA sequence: TGTGCCAGCAGTCCAGCGGGCAGCTCATATAGCAATCAGCCCCAGCATTTT. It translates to CASSPAGSSYSNQPQHF.

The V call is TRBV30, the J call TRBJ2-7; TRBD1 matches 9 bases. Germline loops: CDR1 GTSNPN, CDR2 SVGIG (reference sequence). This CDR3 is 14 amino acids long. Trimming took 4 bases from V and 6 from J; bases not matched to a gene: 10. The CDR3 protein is CAWNRDRVLGEQYF. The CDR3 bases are TGTGCCTGGAACCGGGACAGGGTACTCGGCGAGCAGTACTTC. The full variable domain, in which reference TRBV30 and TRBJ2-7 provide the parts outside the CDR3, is SQTIHQWPATLVQPVGSPLSLECTVEGTSNPNLYWYRQAAGRGLQLLFYSVGIGQISSEVPQNLSASRPQDRQFILSSKKLLLSDSGFYLCAWNRDRVLGEQYFGPGTRLTVT.

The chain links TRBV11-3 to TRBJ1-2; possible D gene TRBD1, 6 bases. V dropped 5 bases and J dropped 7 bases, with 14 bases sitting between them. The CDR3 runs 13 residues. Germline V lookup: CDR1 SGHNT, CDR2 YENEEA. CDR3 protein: CASSLDRGTGYTF. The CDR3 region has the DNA TGTGCCAGCAGCCTGGATAGGGGGACTGGCTACACCTTC.

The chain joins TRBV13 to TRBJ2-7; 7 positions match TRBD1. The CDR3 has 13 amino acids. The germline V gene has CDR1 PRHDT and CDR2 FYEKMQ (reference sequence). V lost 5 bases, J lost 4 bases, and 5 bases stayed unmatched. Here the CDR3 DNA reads TGTGCCAGCAGCAAGGGGGCTAGATACGAGCAGTACTTC. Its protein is CASSKGARYEQYF.

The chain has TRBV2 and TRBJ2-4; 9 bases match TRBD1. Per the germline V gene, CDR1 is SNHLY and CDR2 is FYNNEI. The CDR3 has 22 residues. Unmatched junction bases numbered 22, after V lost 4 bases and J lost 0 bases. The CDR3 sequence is CASSVGQGTLSGLWGAKNIQYF. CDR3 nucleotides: TGTGCCAGCAGTGTGGGACAGGGTACTCTTAGTGGATTGTGGGGAGCCAAAAACATTCAGTACTTC.

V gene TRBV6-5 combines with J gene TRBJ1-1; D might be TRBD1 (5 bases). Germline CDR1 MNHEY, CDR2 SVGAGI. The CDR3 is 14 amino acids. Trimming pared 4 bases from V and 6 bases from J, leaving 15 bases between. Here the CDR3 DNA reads TGTGCCAGCAGTTGGGAGACATCGGGGGCTGAAGCTTTCTTT. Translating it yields CASSWETSGAEAFF.

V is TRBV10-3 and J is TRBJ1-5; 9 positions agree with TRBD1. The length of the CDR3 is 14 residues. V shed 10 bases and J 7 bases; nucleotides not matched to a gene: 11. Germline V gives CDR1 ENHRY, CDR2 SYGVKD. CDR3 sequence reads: CATQRDRALQPQHF. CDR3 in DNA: TGTGCCACGCAACGGGACAGGGCTTTGCAGCCCCAGCATTTT.

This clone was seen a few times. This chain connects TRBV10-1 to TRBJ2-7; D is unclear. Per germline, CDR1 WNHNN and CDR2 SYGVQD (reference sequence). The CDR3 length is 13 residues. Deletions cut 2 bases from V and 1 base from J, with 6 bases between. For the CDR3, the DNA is TGCGCCAGCAGTGAGAGTCAGTCCTACGAGCAGTACTTC. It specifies CASSESQSYEQYF.

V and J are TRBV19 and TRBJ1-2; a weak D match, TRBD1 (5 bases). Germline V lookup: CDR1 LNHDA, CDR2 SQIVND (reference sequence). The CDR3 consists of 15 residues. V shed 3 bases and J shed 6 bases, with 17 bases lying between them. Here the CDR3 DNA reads TGTGCCAGTAGTATCGGGACTGGGCTGCAAGATGGCTACACCTTC. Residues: CASSIGTGLQDGYTF.

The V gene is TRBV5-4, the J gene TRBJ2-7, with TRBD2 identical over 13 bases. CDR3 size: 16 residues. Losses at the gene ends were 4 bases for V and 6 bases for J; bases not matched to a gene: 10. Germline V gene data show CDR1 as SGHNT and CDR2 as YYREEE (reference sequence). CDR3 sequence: CASSHRPGLAGLEQYF. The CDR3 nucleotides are TGTGCCAGCAGCCATAGGCCGGGACTAGCGGGACTCGAGCAGTACTTC.

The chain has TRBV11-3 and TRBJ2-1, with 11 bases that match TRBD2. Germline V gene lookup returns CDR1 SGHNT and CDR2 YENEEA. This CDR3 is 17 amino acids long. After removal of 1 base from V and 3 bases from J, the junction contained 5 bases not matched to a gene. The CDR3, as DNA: TGTGCCAGCAGCTTAGGTCTAGCGGGAGGCGGCTACAATGAGCAGTTCTTC. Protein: CASSLGLAGGGYNEQFF. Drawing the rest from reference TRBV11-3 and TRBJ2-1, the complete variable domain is EAGVVQSPRYKIIEKKQPVAFWCNPISGHNTLYWYLQNLGQGPELLIRYENEEAVDDSQLPKDRFSAERLKGVDSTLKIQPAELGDSAVYLCASSLGLAGGGYNEQFFGPGTRLTVL.

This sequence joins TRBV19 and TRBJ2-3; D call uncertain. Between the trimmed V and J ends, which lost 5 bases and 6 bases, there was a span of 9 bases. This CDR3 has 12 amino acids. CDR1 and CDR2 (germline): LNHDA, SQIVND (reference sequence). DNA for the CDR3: TGTGCCAGTAGTGTGTCTCCTGATACGCAGTATTTT. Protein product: CASSVSPDTQYF. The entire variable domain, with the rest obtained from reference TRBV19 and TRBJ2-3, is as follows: DGGITQSPKYLFRKEGQNVTLSCEQNLNHDAMYWYRQDPGQGLRLIYYSQIVNDFQKGDIAEGYSVSREKKESFPLTVTSAQKNPTAFYLCASSVSPDTQYFGPGTRLTVL.

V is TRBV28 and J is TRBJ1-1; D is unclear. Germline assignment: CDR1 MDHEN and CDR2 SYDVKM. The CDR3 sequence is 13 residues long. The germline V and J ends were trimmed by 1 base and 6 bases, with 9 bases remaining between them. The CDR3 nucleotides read TGTGCCAGCAGTTTATCGTCTCGGGCTGAAGCTTTCTTT. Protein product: CASSLSSRAEAFF.